The rows below give T cell receptor beta chains drawn from one sample of a study of shared clonotypes between healthy human individuals. Data came from immunoSEQ multiplex PCR; TCRdb stores just in-frame clones and leaves some out. The profile shows roughly 500,000 clones, 60% to 85% of them singletons. Specimen: PBMCs. Source of these receptors: a woman aged 40 to 50 in good health. Some clones in this sample may be carry-over from other donors' samples. Both conserved end residues are part of each CDR3. The D gene is left open where the match is weak. Size tells how often a clone was seen (once, few, many) or the class of an expanded clone, and some rows leave it out.

clone_size	d_call	v_call	cdr3_length	j_call	cdr3_aa	cdr3_nt
NA	TRBD2	TRBV11-3	14	TRBJ2-3	CASSAGRATDTQYF	TGTGCCAGCAGCGCCGGGAGGGCCACAGATACGCAGTATTTT
NA	TRBD1	TRBV25-1	14	TRBJ1-1	CASRRTGMNTEAFF	TGTGCCAGCAGGCGGACAGGGATGAACACTGAAGCTTTCTTT
many	NA	TRBV2	15	TRBJ2-4	CASSGTNALKNIQYF	TGTGCCAGCAGTGGGACAAACGCCCTCAAAAACATTCAGTACTTC
NA	TRBD2	TRBV13	15	TRBJ2-2	CASSLVREGVGELFF	TGTGCCAGCAGCTTAGTACGGGAGGGCGTCGGGGAGCTGTTTTTT
few	NA	TRBV7-2	13	TRBJ1-2	CASRGDSNYGYTF	TGTGCCAGCAGGGGCGACTCCAACTATGGCTACACCTTC
NA	NA	TRBV10-1	14	TRBJ2-5	CASSPGGNQETQYF	TGCGCCAGCAGTCCCGGCGGGAACCAAGAGACCCAGTACTTC
NA	NA	TRBV2	14	TRBJ2-1	CASSEASPRSEQFF	TGTGCCAGCAGTGAAGCGAGCCCCCGGAGTGAGCAGTTCTTC
NA	NA	TRBV6-1	13	TRBJ2-7	CASTRPAGYEQYF	TGTGCCAGCACACGGCCAGCGGGCTACGAGCAGTACTTC
NA	NA	TRBV4-1	15	TRBJ1-4	CASSQPNSQIEKLFF	TGCGCCAGCAGCCAACCAAATTCACAGATCGAAAAACTGTTTTTT
NA	NA	TRBV7-8	18	TRBJ2-6	CASSKRALEVSGANVLTF	TGTGCCAGCAGCAAACGCGCGCTCGAGGTTTCTGGGGCCAACGTCCTGACTTTC
once	TRBD1	TRBV9	17	TRBJ2-5	CASSVGGTGGMWETQYF	TGTGCCAGCAGCGTAGGTGGGACAGGGGGTATGTGGGAGACCCAGTACTTC
NA	NA	TRBV5-4	15	TRBJ2-7	CASSRGGQGINEQYF	TGTGCCAGCAGCCGGGGGGGACAGGGAATCAACGAGCAGTACTTC
NA	NA	TRBV6-1	12	TRBJ1-4	CASSEVGEKLFF	TGTGCCAGCAGTGAAGTTGGTGAAAAACTGTTTTTT
NA	TRBD2	TRBV5-4	15	TRBJ2-3	CASSSGQRDTDTQYF	TGTGCCAGCAGCTCTGGCCAGCGGGACACAGATACGCAGTATTTT
NA	TRBD1	TRBV15	16	TRBJ1-5	CATSRTTGVSNQPQHF	TGTGCCACCAGCAGAACGACAGGGGTTAGCAATCAGCCCCAGCATTTT
NA	NA	TRBV7-9	14	TRBJ1-4	CASSDARGREKLFF	TGTGCCAGCAGCGACGCCCGGGGACGTGAAAAACTGTTTTTT
NA	NA	TRBV28	14	TRBJ2-1	CASTRAGSMNEQFF	TGTGCCAGCACAAGAGCCGGGAGTATGAATGAGCAGTTCTTC
NA	TRBD2	TRBV5-1	15	TRBJ2-5	CASSLWREGEETQYF	TGCGCCAGCAGCTTGTGGCGGGAGGGGGAAGAGACCCAGTACTTC
NA	NA	TRBV9	15	TRBJ1-2	CASSVGAGLNYGYTF	TGTGCCAGCAGCGTAGGGGCAGGGCTGAACTATGGCTACACCTTC
NA	TRBD1	TRBV6-1	15	TRBJ2-7	CASSEEGAGVGEQYF	TGTGCCAGCAGTGAAGAGGGGGCAGGGGTCGGCGAGCAGTACTTC
few	TRBD1	TRBV9	16	TRBJ1-3	CASSPPAGTAGNTIYF	TGTGCCAGCAGCCCCCCAGCGGGGACAGCGGGAAACACCATATATTTT
NA	TRBD2	TRBV11-2	17	TRBJ2-7	CASSLGLAGGPGPEQYF	TGTGCCAGCAGCCTCGGACTAGCGGGAGGGCCAGGCCCCGAGCAGTACTTC
NA	NA	TRBV7-2	14	TRBJ2-5	CASSSTRGSGTQYF	TGTGCCAGCAGCTCCACAAGGGGGAGTGGGACCCAGTACTTC
NA	TRBD1	TRBV5-6	14	TRBJ1-5	CASSLGTGPQPQHF	TGTGCCAGCAGCCTCGGGACAGGGCCTCAGCCCCAGCATTTT
NA	NA	TRBV4-1	14	TRBJ2-7	CASSQGGGSYEQYF	TGCGCCAGCAGCCAAGGTGGCGGCTCCTACGAGCAGTACTTC
NA	TRBD2	TRBV28	16	TRBJ2-7	CASSSGASGSFYEQYF	TGTGCCAGCAGTTCCGGGGCTAGCGGGAGTTTCTACGAGCAGTACTTC
NA	TRBD1	TRBV19	15	TRBJ1-2	CASRQRTGGWDGYTF	TGTGCCAGTAGGCAGAGAACAGGGGGCTGGGATGGCTACACCTTC
NA	TRBD1	TRBV5-1	15	TRBJ2-1	CASSSSGQAYNEQFF	TGCGCCAGCAGCTCCTCGGGACAGGCCTACAATGAGCAGTTCTTC
NA	TRBD1	TRBV5-1	14	TRBJ2-5	CASSWVGQGETQYF	TGCGCCAGCAGCTGGGTCGGACAGGGTGAGACCCAGTACTTC
NA	TRBD2	TRBV2	13	TRBJ2-7	CASTSSGSGEQYF	TGTGCCAGCACATCTAGCGGGAGCGGCGAGCAGTACTTC
NA	NA	TRBV6-1	15	TRBJ2-7	CASSEASRGVREQYF	TGTGCCAGCAGTGAAGCGTCACGGGGAGTAAGGGAGCAGTACTTC
NA	TRBD2	TRBV7-3	16	TRBJ2-1	CASSLSRASGVNEQFF	TGTGCCAGCAGCTTAAGTAGGGCTAGCGGGGTAAATGAGCAGTTCTTC
many	TRBD1	TRBV5-1	14	TRBJ1-1	CASSSGTGGTEAFF	TGCGCCAGCAGCTCAGGGACAGGGGGCACTGAAGCTTTCTTT
NA	TRBD1	TRBV30	14	TRBJ1-4	CAWSRTGPNEKLFF	TGTGCCTGGAGTAGGACAGGCCCGAATGAAAAACTGTTTTTT
NA	TRBD1	TRBV7-6	14	TRBJ1-1	CASSAGTGGTEAFF	TGTGCCAGCAGTGCCGGGACAGGGGGGACTGAAGCTTTCTTT
once	NA	TRBV21-1	12	TRBJ2-1	CASSKDRNEQFF	TGTGCCAGCAGCAAAGACAGAAATGAGCAGTTCTTC
NA	NA	TRBV7-2	13	TRBJ1-1	CASSFGRGTEAFF	TGTGCCAGCAGCTTCGGACGGGGGACTGAAGCTTTCTTT
NA	NA	TRBV5-1	14	TRBJ1-1	CASSRGVVNTEAFF	TGCGCCAGCAGCCGGGGGGTTGTGAACACTGAAGCTTTCTTT
NA	NA	TRBV27	16	TRBJ2-1	CASSLSLASSYNEQFF	TGTGCCAGCAGTTTATCCCTAGCGAGCTCCTACAATGAGCAGTTCTTC
NA	NA	TRBV19	14	TRBJ2-7	CASSTRQAPYEQYF	TGTGCCAGTAGTACTAGACAGGCTCCCTACGAGCAGTACTTC
NA	NA	TRBV7-3	13	TRBJ1-1	CASSEYGLPEAFF	TGTGCCAGCAGCGAATACGGGCTCCCTGAAGCTTTCTTT
few	NA	TRBV7-3	14	TRBJ2-2	CASSQRGNTGELFF	TGTGCCAGCAGCCAACGGGGGAACACCGGGGAGCTGTTTTTT
few	NA	TRBV7-9	16	TRBJ1-3	CASSFGQLRSGNTIYF	TGTGCCAGCAGCTTCGGTCAGCTCCGCTCTGGAAACACCATATATTTT
NA	TRBD1	TRBV28	15	TRBJ1-2	CASSSGGWGQYGYTF	TGTGCCAGCAGCTCAGGGGGCTGGGGCCAGTATGGCTACACCTTC
NA	TRBD1	TRBV29-1	13	TRBJ2-7	CSVAGTGLREQYF	TGCAGCGTTGCCGGGACAGGGCTAAGGGAGCAGTACTTC
few	NA	TRBV5-5	14	TRBJ2-5	CASSLGGNGETQYF	TGTGCCAGCAGCTTGGGGGGAAACGGAGAGACCCAGTACTTC